This record concerns one T cell receptor beta chain sequence. Its antigen is unidentified. Only in-frame clones appear in the TCRdb table, and some are missing; sequencing was by immunoSEQ multiplex PCR. Among some 120,000 clones listed, about 94% were seen once. The source of the sample is a study of siplizumab effects on memory and regulatory T cells. Germline V gene lookup returns CDR1 MNHEY and CDR2 SVGAGI. Trimming at V came to 4 bases and at J to 7 bases, leaving 8 bases not matched to a gene. The length of the CDR3 is 15 residues. Study results and limitations: In siplizumab conditions, mappable alloreactive CD4+ clones averaged approximately 70% Treg-derived, against 25% to 30% in controls.

The chain employs TRBV6-5 and TRBJ2-2, with 8 nucleotides matching TRBD1. Sequenced material: non-Treg CD4+ T cells sorted from blood. The receptor was derived from a human donor in good health. The CDR3 region is CASSLTGDFSGELFF. The DNA for the CDR3 is TGTGCCAGCAGTTTGACAGGGGACTTCAGCGGGGAGCTGTTTTTT.